This T cell receptor (beta chain) derives from a study of blood T cell repertoires in COVID-19. Clones were read by immunoSEQ multiplex PCR, and TCRdb kept only the in-frame ones, dropping some. This table has 350,000 or so clones, approximately 90% appearing once. The V gene's germline CDR1 is SGHRS and CDR2 YFSETQ. The CDR3 is 14 residues long. V dropped 6 bases and J dropped 1 base, with 8 bases sitting between them. The J gene is TRBJ2-6, the V gene TRBV5-1, with D hard to call. Sequenced material: peripheral blood. The receptor's source is a woman between 55 and 75 years old with COVID-19, enrolled during active disease. CDR3 DNA sequence: TGCGCCAGCACCCCCTATTCTGGGGCCAACGTCCTGACTTTC. It encodes CASTPYSGANVLTF.